This TCR beta chain was retrieved from a study of blood T cell repertoires in COVID-19. Study at large: Acute and convalescent COVID-19 specimens originated in the United States, Italy and Spain. PBMCs, B-cell-depleted T cells, or T cells provided the cDNA or gDNA that made up the material.

Germline V CDR1 and CDR2: MDHEN, SYDVKM. The CDR3 sequence is 14 residues long. The V and J ends lost 3 bases and 1 base, in that order; junction bases with no gene match: 2. Authors' processing steps: Scientists estimated how many nucleated cells there were by amplifying reference gene primers. The repertoire was sequenced with immunoSEQ multiplex PCR; TCRdb's copy has only in-frame clones and lacks some. V and J calls and clone size are as listed in that table; D and trimming were resolved from the DNA. The repertoire includes around 250,000 clones, around 86% of them detected once, and approximately 4% sits in the top ten.

This TCR derives from a young man with active or convalescent COVID-19. The sequenced sample consisted of peripheral blood. The chain employs TRBV28 and TRBJ2-7, with 8 positions matching TRBD2. CDR3 bases: TGTGCCAGCAGTTTGGGGACTAGTTCCTACGAGCAGTACTTC. This translates into CASSLGTSSYEQYF.